Many counts were recorded for the clone carrying this T cell receptor (beta chain). Its specificity is unknown. The authors took PBMCs from over 8.5 ml fresh peripheral blood. This record belongs to a study of T cells in Graves' hyperthyroidism and ophthalmopathy. RNA transcripts provided the source from which TCR beta CDR3 regions were amplified. RT-PCR in the first round (using the HTBI primer set) targeted the TCR CDR3. Using its own MiXCR run on the multiplex PCR reads, TCRdb lists one record per CDR3 protein. The table shows some 320,000 distinct CDR3 sequences, with approximately 13% occurring only once. V was shortened by 11 bases and J by 4 bases, with 18 bases between the two germline ends. This CDR3 region has 14 residues. Germline V gene lookup returns CDR1 SEHNR and CDR2 FQNEAQ (reference sequence). Findings of the study overall: Blood samples included most of the expanded thyroid clonotypes exceeding 0.001.

The sequence was obtained from a woman aged 40 to 50 with Graves' ophthalmopathy. V usage is TRBV7-9 and J usage is TRBJ2-1; D is unresolved. Sequencing used blood. CDR3 loop: CAGDAARRYNEQFF. The CDR3, as DNA: TGTGCCGGGGATGCGGCCAGGCGTTACAATGAGCAGTTCTTC.